The 23 T cell receptor beta chains presented below share a single source sample, sequenced in a study of type 1 regulatory T cells. TCRdb re-called the reads through MiXCR, storing one row per CDR3 protein. Among approximately 45,000 distinct CDR3 sequences listed, less than 15% were seen once. The antigens for these receptors are not known. Sample: cultured non-Tr1 T cells, either the whole culture or a sorted T cell fraction (not recorded which). These receptor sequences come from a human donor in good health.

With respect to this clonotype: With a much larger clone just one base away, this may be a read error. The rearrangement joins TRBV9 to TRBJ2-3; TRBD2 agrees at 8 bases. This CDR3 spans 16 amino acids. Germline V lookup: CDR1 SGDLS, CDR2 YYNGEE. DNA of the CDR3: TGTGTCAGCAGCGGCATAGCGGGATCTAGCACAGATACGCAGTATTTT. It codes for CVSSGIAGSSTDTQYF.

The table lists this clonotype with many counts. The chain employs TRBV11-3 and TRBJ1-6; D call uncertain. This CDR3 spans 13 amino acids. In germline, CDR1 is SGHNT, CDR2 YENEEA. The germline V and J ends were trimmed by 5 bases and 10 bases, with 12 bases remaining between them. CDR3 in amino acids: CASSQNERSPLHF. CDR3 DNA: TGTGCCAGCAGCCAGAACGAGAGGTCACCCCTCCACTTT.

A few counts support this clonotype. The V and J genes are TRBV20-1 and TRBJ2-1; D unresolved. The length of the CDR3 is 13 residues. V dropped 5 bases and J dropped 8 bases, with 16 bases sitting between them. CDR1 and CDR2 from the germline V gene are DFQATT and SNEGSKA (reference sequence). CDR3 sequence (DNA): TGCAGTGCTCCCACGGTGGTTGGGCATGAGCAGTTCTTC. Translated, it gives CSAPTVVGHEQFF.

This clonotype was seen ten or more times. The chain joins TRBV20-1 to TRBJ2-1, with D possibly TRBD1 on 6 matching bases. Germline V gene sequence: CDR1 DFQATT, CDR2 SNEGSKA (reference sequence). The length of the CDR3 is 13 residues. V lost 6 bases and J 5 bases, leaving 14 bases between the germline ends. CDR3 region: CSAKTDSNNEQFF. In nucleotides, the CDR3 is TGCAGTGCCAAAACGGACAGCAACAATGAGCAGTTCTTC.

This clonotype was seen just once. The V and J genes are TRBV6-6 and TRBJ1-1, with D unresolved. The CDR3 is made up of 17 amino acids. Germline CDR1 MNHNY, CDR2 SVGAGI (reference sequence). The V end was cut by 5 bases, the J end by 6 bases, with 25 bases between. As DNA, the CDR3 is TGTGCCAGCAGTGAACTTCCCATGGGAGGTCGGAGAGCTGAAGCTTTCTTT. Translated, it gives CASSELPMGGRRAEAFF.

The sample holds a few counts of this clonotype. V usage is TRBV7-2 and J usage is TRBJ2-5; TRBD2 might be the D (5 bases). The CDR3 spans 13 residues. Germline values: CDR1 SGHTA, CDR2 FQGNSA. Deletions cut 5 bases from V and 4 bases from J, with 11 bases between. The CDR3, as DNA: TGTGCCAGCAGCGTCCTAGCAGTAGAGACCCAGTACTTC. This translates into CASSVLAVETQYF.

This clonotype rates as medium-sized. This chain joins TRBV18 and TRBJ1-5; D is ambiguous. CDR1 and CDR2 from the germline V gene are KGHSH and LQKENI. This CDR3 has 13 amino acids. The V gene lost 4 bases and the J gene lost 9 bases, with 13 bases spanning the gap. CDR3 sequence reads: CASSQDEKAPQHF. The CDR3 DNA reads TGTGCCAGCTCACAAGACGAAAAGGCGCCCCAGCATTTT.

Ten or more counts support this clonotype. The gene calls are TRBV20-1 and TRBJ2-3; a possible D gene is TRBD1 (5 bases). Germline values: CDR1 DFQATT, CDR2 SNEGSKA (reference sequence). The CDR3 has 12 amino acids. This CDR3 reads CSLGASTDTQYF. In nucleotides, the CDR3 is TGCTCCTTAGGGGCCAGCACAGATACGCAGTATTTT.

V gene TRBV19 combines with J gene TRBJ1-5; no clear D gene. Trimming took 10 bases from V and 5 from J, leaving 21 bases between them. The CDR3 contains 15 residues. Germline V CDR1 and CDR2: LNHDA, SQIVND (reference sequence). The CDR3 is CATQREGGIDQPQHF. The DNA of the CDR3 is TGTGCCACCCAAAGGGAAGGAGGTATCGATCAGCCCCAGCATTTT.

This clonotype was seen ten or more times. The junction departs from the called germline gene at one end, perhaps through a read error. This rearrangement joins TRBV4-2 to TRBJ1-6, with D uncertain. The CDR3 extends over 15 amino acids. The germline V gene has CDR1 LGHNA and CDR2 YNFKEQ. For the CDR3, the DNA is TGTGCCAGCAGCCCCCAAAGCTCCGATAATTCACCCCTCCACTTT. Protein sequence: CASSPQSSDNSPLHF.

This clonotype was counted at least ten times. The J gene is TRBJ2-3, the V gene TRBV5-1, with D perhaps matching TRBD1 (6 bases). V lost 3 bases and J lost 4, with 15 bases in between. There are 15 residues in the CDR3. Germline assignment: CDR1 SGHRS and CDR2 YFSETQ. The CDR3 DNA reads TGCGCCAGCAGCTCACAGGGTCTTGATGCAGATACGCAGTATTTT. It yields the protein CASSSQGLDADTQYF.

This clonotype turned up a few times. The chain recombines TRBV29-1 with TRBJ2-3; TRBD1 agrees at 9 bases. CDR3 size: 14 residues. Trimming at V came to 7 bases and at J to 7 bases, leaving 12 bases not matched to a gene. Germline loops: CDR1 SQVTM, CDR2 ANQGSEA. The CDR3 sequence is CSARRGTGPNTQYF. The CDR3 DNA follows: TGCAGCGCGCGCCGTGGGACAGGGCCAAATACGCAGTATTTT.

This clonotype was counted many times. The chain has TRBV5-1 and TRBJ2-5; D unresolved. The CDR3 contains 13 residues. The germline V and J ends were trimmed by 0 bases and 1 base, with 4 bases remaining between them. From germline, CDR1 is SGHRS and CDR2 YFSETQ. CDR3 nucleotide sequence: TGCGCCAGCAGCTTGGCCAGCCAAGAGACCCAGTACTTC. It translates to CASSLASQETQYF. The full variable domain, completed using reference TRBV5-1 and TRBJ2-5, is KAGVTQTPRYLIKTRGQQVTLSCSPISGHRSVSWYQQTPGQGLQFLFEYFSETQRNKGNFPGRFSGRQFSNSRSEMNVSTLELGDSALYLCASSLASQETQYFGPGTRLLVL.

At least ten counts were recorded for this clonotype. The chain is built from TRBV20-1 and TRBJ2-3; 12 bases fit TRBD2. Germline CDR1 reads DFQATT; CDR2 reads SNEGSKA (reference sequence). V gave up 0 bases and J gave up 5 bases; unmatched junction bases: 9. The CDR3 contains 17 residues. The CDR3 region has the DNA TGCAGTGCTAGAGATCGGGCTAGCGGGAGGGCCGTAGATACGCAGTATTTT. Its protein product is CSARDRASGRAVDTQYF.

The genes are TRBV20-1 and TRBJ2-1; 9 bases map to TRBD2. The length of the CDR3 is 15 residues. Germline CDR1 is DFQATT and CDR2 is SNEGSKA (reference sequence). The V gene end was trimmed by 4 bases and the J gene end by 4 bases; junction bases not matched to a gene: 8. CDR3 nucleotides: TGCAGTGCTATCCCAACTAGCGGGCTGTACAATGAGCAGTTCTTC. This gives the protein CSAIPTSGLYNEQFF.

This clonotype was counted ten times or more. This chain uses TRBV28 with TRBJ1-5; D gene ambiguous. The CDR3 covers 14 residues. V shed 1 base and J shed 6 bases, with 10 bases lying between them. Germline CDR1 MDHEN, CDR2 SYDVKM. Written as DNA, the CDR3 is TGTGCCAGCAGTTTATTTTTGGAGGGTCAGCCCCAGCATTTT. Translation: CASSLFLEGQPQHF.

About this clonotype itself: A read error may produce the germline difference seen at one junction end. The chain combines TRBV3-1 with TRBJ2-5; D is possibly TRBD1 (6 bases). The CDR3 runs 16 residues. Germline loops: CDR1 LGHDT, CDR2 YNNKEL (reference sequence). CDR3 region: CAGSQAPTGLQETQYF. The CDR3 DNA sequence: TGTGCCGGCAGCCAAGCGCCGACAGGCCTACAAGAGACCCAGTACTTC.

The chain joins TRBV7-9 to TRBJ2-1, with D unresolved. V was cut by 8 bases and J by 8 bases, with 13 bases left in between. The CDR3 covers 12 residues. Germline-derived CDR1 and CDR2 are SEHNR and FQNEAQ (reference sequence). The CDR3 is CASSAEVHEQFF. The CDR3 DNA is TGTGCCAGCTCCGCTGAGGTCCATGAGCAGTTCTTC.

This clonotype came up many times. V usage is TRBV12-3 or TRBV12-4 and J usage is TRBJ1-1; D is unclear. There are 13 residues in the CDR3. V lost 8 bases to trimming and J lost 4 bases, with 14 bases between them. The CDR3 nucleotides read TGTGCCAGCCGGTTAGCGGCTGGCACTGAAGCTTTCTTT. It yields the protein CASRLAAGTEAFF.

The V gene is TRBV6-2 or TRBV6-3, the J gene TRBJ1-5; 7 bases are shared with TRBD1. Trimming cost V 0 bases and J 6 bases; bases outside gene matches: 2. CDR3 length equals 14 residues. Germline V CDR1 and CDR2: MNHEY, SVGEGT. CDR3 in amino acids: CASSYSGGGQPQHF. The CDR3 nucleotides read TGTGCCAGCAGTTACTCAGGGGGCGGTCAGCCCCAGCATTTT.

Many counts were recorded for this clonotype. The gene calls are TRBV25-1 and TRBJ1-4; the D is unclear. Germline CDR1 reads MGHDK; CDR2 reads SYGVNS. The CDR3 extends over 14 amino acids. The V end was cut by 2 bases, the J end by 8 bases, with 12 bases between. The CDR3 loop reads CASSEDGRGEKLFF. The CDR3 DNA is TGTGCCAGCAGTGAAGACGGGCGAGGCGAAAAACTGTTTTTT.

V is TRBV4-3 and J is TRBJ2-1, with a weak D call TRBD1 (5 bases). CDR1 and CDR2 (germline): LGHNA, YSLEER. Trimming left V 2 bases short and J 10 bases short, with 18 bases between. The CDR3 contains 15 residues. CDR3 sequence reads: CASSQRTLPPYEQFF. In nucleotides, the CDR3 is TGCGCCAGCAGCCAACGGACACTCCCCCCCTACGAGCAGTTCTTC.

This clonotype has at least ten counts. This rearrangement joins TRBV5-1 to TRBJ1-6; the match to TRBD1 covers 10 bases. Germline CDR1 and CDR2: SGHRS and YFSETQ. V lost 4 bases and J lost 7; bases outside the gene matches: 2. This CDR3 is built from 14 residues. The CDR3 spells CASSPGQGNSPLHF. DNA for the CDR3: TGCGCCAGCAGCCCGGGACAGGGGAATTCACCCCTCCACTTT.